This T cell receptor beta chain was sequenced for a study of PD-1 blockade in classical Hodgkin lymphoma (dated by TCRdb to the early 2020s). Regarding the study in general: Nivolumab dosing was 3 mg/kg intravenously every 2 weeks, continuing until either disease progression or unacceptable toxicity. The study used CyTOF and TCR beta sequencing to define a peripheral blood immune signature of response to PD-1 blockade in classical Hodgkin lymphoma. The investigation overall reported the following: The study was restricted to a single clinical trial cohort, and the causes of repertoire differences, possibly disease activity or prior therapy, were left undefined. Baseline TCR diversity was reported to be lower in newly diagnosed patients than in healthy donors and to be lower still in relapsed/refractory patients. A significant rise by C4D1 was seen in CD4+ but not CD8+ TCR diversity (p=0.0027 vs p=0.16), with the rise being most apparent in complete responders (p=0.02). Baseline diversity similar to that of newly diagnosed patients was observed in trial patients achieving complete response, whereas significantly lower diversity was observed in partial responders and progressors. Lower diversity was observed in patients in whom nivolumab was started less than 1 year after ASCT, and these patients were excluded from later analyses so that confounding by immune reconstitution would be avoided.

About this clone: The antigen this receptor binds is unknown. The input lacks base qualities; no much larger clone sits a single base away.

What the time point label conveys for this sample: cycle 4 day 1 (C4D1), after around six weeks of nivolumab. All trial patients had relapsed after autologous stem cell transplantation, with cohorts A, B and C differing in prior brentuximab vedotin exposure. The trial cohort comprised 60 or so patients with relapsed/refractory classical Hodgkin lymphoma whose best overall responses were complete response, partial response or progressive disease. Single-agent nivolumab was administered to trial patients in the multi-cohort phase II CheckMate 205 trial. Best overall response was determined by an independent review committee according to the 2007 International Working Group response criteria. Trial PBMCs were collected immediately before nivolumab initiation (C1D1) and during therapy at cycle 2 day 1 and cycle 4 day 1. Peripheral blood was collected in 8 mL Vacutainer Cell Preparation Tubes, from which PBMCs were isolated by centrifugation and then cryopreserved.

After removal of 4 bases from V and 5 bases from J, the junction retains 4 bases not matched to a gene. For CDR1 and CDR2, the germline V gene lists SGHRS and YFSETQ. The CDR3 has 14 amino acids, counting the end cysteine and phenylalanine. The only DNA kept is the CDR3, 42 bases in frame from the first base. Genomic DNA was extracted with the Qiagen DNeasy kit from unsorted PBMCs and from negatively selected CD4+ and CD8+ fractions. TCR beta CDR3 regions were subjected to amplification by immunoSEQ multiplex PCR with primers that anneal to V and J segments. A synthetic immune receptor repertoire was used to minimize amplification bias, and any residual bias was removed computationally once sequencing was done. The study's processing was this. Custom Python scripts were used to quantify repertoire diversity as the Shannon entropy index. Unsorted, CD4+ and CD8+ repertoires were analyzed separately, except for combined analyses in which CD4+ and CD8+ sequences were merged in silico. Clonal expansion was defined as at least a 2-fold frequency increase after treatment relative to C1D1, with a pseudocount of 0.5 for undetected baseline clones. Singleton clones were defined as clones with 0 or 1 copy at C1D1, and non-singleton clones were defined as clones with 2 or more copies. Clones expanded in unsorted samples were annotated as CD4+, CD8+ or unknown by matching protein sequences in sorted samples from the same patient. Wilcoxon tests were applied to paired samples to test diversity changes from C1D1 to C4D1. TCRdb stores this immuneACCESS table with in-frame sequences only. Part of the clones is absent; in the studies checked, under half of the shortfall reflects unresolved V genes, and no reason is known for the rest. V and J calls and clone size are those listed in that table; D and trimming were worked out from the DNA. The table for this sample lists over 15,000 clones; about four fifths of them were counted only once. The ten biggest clones cover about 13% of the sample.

The rearrangement joined TRBV5-1 to TRBJ1-1, with 11 bases matching TRBD1. The sequencing here drew on peripheral blood mononuclear cells (PBMCs), taken before the fourth cycle of nivolumab. This clonotype was sampled from a human donor with classical Hodgkin lymphoma. Read as DNA, the sequence is TGCGCCAGCAGCGAGGGACAGGGGGAGACTGAAGCTTTCTTT. It codes for CASSEGQGETEAFF.